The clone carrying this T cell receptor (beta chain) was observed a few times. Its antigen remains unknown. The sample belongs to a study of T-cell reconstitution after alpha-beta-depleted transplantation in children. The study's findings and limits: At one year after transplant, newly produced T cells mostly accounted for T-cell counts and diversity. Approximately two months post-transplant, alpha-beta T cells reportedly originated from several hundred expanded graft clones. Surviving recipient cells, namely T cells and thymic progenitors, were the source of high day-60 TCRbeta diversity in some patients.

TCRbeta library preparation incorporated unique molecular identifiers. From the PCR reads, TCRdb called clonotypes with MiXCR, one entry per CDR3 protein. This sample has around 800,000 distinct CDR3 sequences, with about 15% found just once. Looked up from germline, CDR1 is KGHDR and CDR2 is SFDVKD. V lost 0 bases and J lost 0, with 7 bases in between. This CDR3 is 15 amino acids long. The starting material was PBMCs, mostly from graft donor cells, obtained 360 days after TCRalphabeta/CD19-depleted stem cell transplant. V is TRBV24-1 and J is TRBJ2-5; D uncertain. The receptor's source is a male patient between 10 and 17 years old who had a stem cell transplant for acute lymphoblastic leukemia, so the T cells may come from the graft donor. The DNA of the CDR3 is TGTGCCACCAGTGATTTGTCCGAGTACCAAGAGACCCAGTACTTC. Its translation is CATSDLSEYQETQYF.